This TCR beta chain was sequenced for a study of CD8+ T cells in alopecia areata. Study in general: Tofacitinib therapy lasting 6 to 18 months was followed by 6 months off drug.

The trim removed 4 bases at V and 2 bases at J, leaving 9 bases unmatched. The CDR3 length is 19 residues. The germline CDR1 and CDR2 sequences are SGHTA and FQGNSA. The treatment here: oral pan-JAK inhibitor, 5-10 mg twice daily. Lesional scalp tissue (obtained by punch biopsy) and peripheral blood were collected from alopecia areata patients. RNA, once extracted, was reverse transcribed into cDNA for use as the sequencing template. Generated by immunoSEQ multiplex PCR, the TCRdb table keeps only in-frame clones and is missing some. The sample includes fewer than 250,000 clones, around 56% of them seen just once. General study points: Tofacitinib produced a significant decrease in scalp clonality and in expanded CD8+ clones among the top 100. With patients, TCR sharing proved less clear than in mice, a difference possibly related to HLA.

A remark on this clone: Its specificity is not known.

The chain carries TRBV7-2 and TRBJ2-3; 16 positions match TRBD2. The receptor comes from a human donor with alopecia areata. The sample in question was CD4+ T cells sorted from blood, obtained at week 4, from a patient treated with tofacitinib. The DNA for the CDR3 is TGTGCCAGCAGCTCGGGACTAGCGGGAGGGATGGGTCTCACAGATACGCAGTATTTT. It translates to CASSSGLAGGMGLTDTQYF.